The T cell receptor beta chain under discussion was sequenced for a study of blood T cell repertoires in COVID-19. Data came from immunoSEQ multiplex PCR; TCRdb stores just in-frame clones and leaves some out. The sample lists 75,000 or so clones, 84% occurring once. Trimming pared 7 bases from V and 3 bases from J, leaving 21 bases between. The CDR3 spans 15 residues. Germline CDR1 SQVTM, CDR2 ANQGSEA. What was sequenced was peripheral blood. The rearrangement links TRBV29-1 to TRBJ1-1; D is possibly TRBD1 (6 bases). The sequence derives from a man in his forties or fifties with acute or convalescent COVID-19. In DNA form, the CDR3 reads TGCAGCGCAGCCGGGGGGCAAGGGTGGGACACTGAAGCTTTCTTT. This encodes CSAAGGQGWDTEAFF.